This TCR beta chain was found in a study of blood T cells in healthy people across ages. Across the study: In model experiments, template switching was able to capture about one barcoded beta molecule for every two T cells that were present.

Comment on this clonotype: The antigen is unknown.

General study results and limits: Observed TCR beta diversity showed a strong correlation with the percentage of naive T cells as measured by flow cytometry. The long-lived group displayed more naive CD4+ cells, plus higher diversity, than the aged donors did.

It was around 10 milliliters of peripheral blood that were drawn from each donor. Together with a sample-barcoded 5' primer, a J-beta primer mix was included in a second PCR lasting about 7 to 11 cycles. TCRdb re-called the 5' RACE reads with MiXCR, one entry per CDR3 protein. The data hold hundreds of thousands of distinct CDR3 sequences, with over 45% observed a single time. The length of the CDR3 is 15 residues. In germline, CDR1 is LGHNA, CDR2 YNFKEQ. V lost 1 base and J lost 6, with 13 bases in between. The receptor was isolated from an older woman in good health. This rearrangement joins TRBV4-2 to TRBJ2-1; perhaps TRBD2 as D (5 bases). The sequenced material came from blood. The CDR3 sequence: CASSQGGTGSNEQFF. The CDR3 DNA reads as TGTGCCAGCAGCCAAGGGGGAACGGGATCCAATGAGCAGTTCTTC.